Listed below are T cell receptor beta chains from one sample, sequenced in a study of T-cell reconstitution after alpha-beta-depleted transplantation in children. Each CDR3 protein gets one entry after TCRdb re-called the PCR reads with MiXCR. The profile shows a few hundred thousand distinct CDR3 sequences, under 30% of them singletons. Sequencing used PBMCs, mostly from graft donor cells, obtained 360 days after TCRalphabeta/CD19-depleted stem cell transplant. These TCRs come from a female patient aged 2-9 years who had a stem cell transplant for congenital amegakaryocytic thrombocytopenia, so the T cells may come from the graft donor. Each CDR3 is given with its conserved first and last residue. D genes are given only for firm matches. Rows give clone size only sometimes, using once, few, many, or a class for an expanded clone.

clone_size	v_call	d_call	j_call	cdr3_aa	cdr3_nt
few	TRBV5-1	TRBD1	TRBJ1-2	CASSLQGAAYGYTF	TGCGCCAGCAGCTTGCAGGGGGCGGCCTATGGCTACACCTTC
few	TRBV20-1	.	TRBJ1-3	CSARDSLSSGNTIYF	TGCAGTGCTAGAGACAGCCTTTCCTCTGGAAACACCATATATTTT
few	TRBV11-1	.	TRBJ2-1	CASSLVISLAGDSYNEQFF	TGTGCCAGCAGCTTAGTTATCTCCCTAGCTGGAGACTCCTACAATGAGCAGTTCTTC
.	TRBV4-2	TRBD2	TRBJ2-1	CASSQEQGLAGNEQFF	TGTGCCAGCAGCCAAGAGCAGGGACTAGCGGGCAATGAGCAGTTCTTC
once	TRBV9	.	TRBJ2-6	CASSVVPGRRSSGANVLTF	TGTGCCAGCAGCGTAGTGCCAGGGCGGAGGAGCTCTGGGGCCAACGTCCTGACTTTC
many	TRBV10-3	TRBD2	TRBJ2-4	CAISGTSGPKNIQYF	TGTGCCATCAGTGGGACTAGCGGGCCCAAAAACATTCAGTACTTC
.	TRBV6-5	.	TRBJ1-5	CASSGRVSNQPQHF	TGTGCCAGCAGCGGACGGGTTAGCAATCAGCCCCAGCATTTT
.	TRBV7-9	.	TRBJ1-1	CASGRVMNTEAFF	TGTGCCAGCGGCAGGGTAATGAACACTGAAGCTTTCTTT
few	TRBV6-2/TRBV6-3	TRBD2	TRBJ2-7	CASSYVAGDHYEQYF	TGTGCCAGCAGCTACGTAGCGGGAGACCACTACGAGCAGTACTTC
.	TRBV20-1	.	TRBJ2-2	CSALHFTGELFF	TGCAGTGCGCTTCACTTCACCGGGGAGCTGTTTTTT
many	TRBV20-1	TRBD2	TRBJ2-3	CSARGAGAAVSDTQYF	TGCAGTGCTAGAGGGGCGGGAGCAGCGGTTTCAGATACGCAGTATTTT
.	TRBV7-2	TRBD2	TRBJ2-1	CASSLARLAGVDEQFF	TGTGCCAGCAGCTTAGCCCGACTAGCGGGCGTCGATGAGCAGTTCTTC
many	TRBV12-3/TRBV12-4	.	TRBJ2-2	CASSLLSTQAGELFF	TGTGCCAGCAGCCTCCTGTCGACCCAAGCCGGGGAGCTGTTTTTT
few	TRBV18	.	TRBJ2-7	CASSLVTRPALVEQYF	TGTGCCAGCTCCCTCGTTACCCGTCCCGCCTTAGTCGAGCAGTACTTC
few	TRBV12-3/TRBV12-4	TRBD1	TRBJ2-7	CASSRASGQTYEQYF	TGTGCCAGCAGTCGCGCCTCGGGACAGACCTACGAGCAGTACTTC
.	TRBV15	.	TRBJ2-5	CATSRGASGLETQYF	TGTGCCACCAGCAGAGGGGCCTCAGGGCTAGAGACCCAGTACTTC
.	TRBV21-1	.	TRBJ2-4	CASGHKPQDKNIQYF	TGTGCCAGCGGACATAAACCACAGGACAAAAACATTCAGTACTTC
.	TRBV7-2	TRBD2	TRBJ2-3	CASSSELAADTQYF	TGTGCCAGCAGTTCGGAGCTAGCGGCAGATACGCAGTATTTT
many	TRBV13	.	TRBJ2-7	CASSLGLGKQYF	TGTGCCAGCAGCTTAGGTCTTGGGAAGCAGTACTTC
.	TRBV20-1	TRBD2	TRBJ2-3	CSARTSGGSPDTQYF	TGCAGTGCTCGGACTAGCGGGGGGTCCCCAGATACGCAGTATTTT
.	TRBV28	TRBD2	TRBJ2-4	CASSLYLTSGSKNIQYF	TGTGCCAGCAGTTTGTATTTGACTAGCGGTAGCAAAAACATTCAGTACTTC
few	TRBV6-2/TRBV6-3	TRBD2	TRBJ2-3	CASSYWASGLGTDTQYF	TGTGCCAGCAGTTACTGGGCTAGCGGGCTTGGCACAGATACGCAGTATTTT
few	TRBV3-1	.	TRBJ1-2	CASSQDRGYTF	TGTGCCAGCAGCCAAGATCGTGGCTACACCTTC
many	TRBV5-1	.	TRBJ2-2	CASSIRGTGELFF	TGCGCCAGCAGCATACGGGGAACCGGGGAGCTGTTTTTT
few	TRBV7-2	.	TRBJ1-1	CASSLDGVGSAFF	TGTGCCAGCAGCTTAGATGGAGTAGGCAGTGCTTTCTTT
.	TRBV20-1	TRBD1	TRBJ1-1	CSARGDSTEAFF	TGCAGTGCTAGAGGGGACAGCACTGAAGCTTTCTTT
few	TRBV11-2	TRBD2	TRBJ2-1	CASSLDGGVSYNEQFF	TGTGCCAGCAGCTTAGATGGGGGGGTCTCCTACAATGAGCAGTTCTTC
few	TRBV5-1	.	TRBJ2-7	CASSDQTGTHEQYF	TGCGCCAGCAGCGACCAGACAGGTACCCACGAGCAGTACTTC
.	TRBV4-1	.	TRBJ2-3	CASSQVVLADTQYF	TGCGCCAGCAGCCAAGTGGTGCTGGCAGATACGCAGTATTTT
.	TRBV12-3/TRBV12-4	.	TRBJ2-5	CASEASQETQYF	TGTGCCAGTGAGGCCAGCCAAGAGACCCAGTACTTC
many	TRBV29-1	.	TRBJ2-1	CSVERDAVHEQFF	TGCAGCGTTGAACGGGACGCGGTACATGAGCAGTTCTTC
few	TRBV3-1	.	TRBJ2-3	CASSQDQKQGWYLGTDTQYF	TGTGCCAGCAGCCAAGATCAGAAACAGGGATGGTATTTGGGCACAGATACGCAGTATTTT
few	TRBV4-1	.	TRBJ1-1	CASTQELNTEAFF	TGCGCCAGCACCCAAGAGCTGAACACTGAAGCTTTCTTT
few	TRBV2	TRBD1	TRBJ2-3	CASRDLGRGLNTQYF	TGTGCCAGCAGAGACTTGGGCAGGGGGCTAAATACGCAGTATTTT
.	TRBV4-1	.	TRBJ1-2	CASSQVFSPYGYTF	TGCGCCAGCAGCCAAGTTTTTTCGCCCTATGGCTACACCTTC
few	TRBV7-2	.	TRBJ1-3	CASSPEGPYGNTIYF	TGTGCCAGCAGCCCGGAAGGACCCTACGGAAACACCATATATTTT
.	TRBV12-3/TRBV12-4	.	TRBJ2-7	CASSRGETYEQYF	TGTGCCAGCAGTCGCGGGGAAACCTACGAGCAGTACTTC
few	TRBV5-1	.	TRBJ2-3	CATPGRGDQDTQYF	TGCGCCACCCCCGGGCGGGGAGACCAAGATACGCAGTATTTT
.	TRBV24-1	.	TRBJ1-5	CATSDGRYQPQHF	TGTGCCACCAGTGACGGGCGATATCAGCCCCAGCATTTT
few	TRBV7-8	TRBD2	TRBJ2-1	CASSLARLAGSPHEQFF	TGTGCCAGCAGCTTAGCCCGTCTAGCGGGGTCCCCCCATGAGCAGTTCTTC
.	TRBV27	TRBD1	TRBJ2-7	CASSPIRDRVSEQYF	TGTGCCAGCAGTCCGATCCGGGACAGGGTCAGCGAGCAGTACTTC
few	TRBV29-1	.	TRBJ1-1	CSVEIGPTGTEAFF	TGCAGCGTTGAAATCGGACCCACGGGAACTGAAGCTTTCTTT
once	TRBV27	TRBD1	TRBJ2-1	CASSLRDRRSYNEQFF	TGTGCCAGCAGTCTCCGGGACAGAAGATCCTACAATGAGCAGTTCTTC
.	TRBV7-2	.	TRBJ2-5	CASSLDRVGTQYF	TGTGCCAGCAGCTTAGACAGGGTCGGGACCCAGTACTTC
.	TRBV24-1	TRBD2	TRBJ2-1	CATSVVLAGGWTYNEQFF	TGTGCCACCAGTGTAGTGTTAGCGGGAGGTTGGACCTACAATGAGCAGTTCTTC